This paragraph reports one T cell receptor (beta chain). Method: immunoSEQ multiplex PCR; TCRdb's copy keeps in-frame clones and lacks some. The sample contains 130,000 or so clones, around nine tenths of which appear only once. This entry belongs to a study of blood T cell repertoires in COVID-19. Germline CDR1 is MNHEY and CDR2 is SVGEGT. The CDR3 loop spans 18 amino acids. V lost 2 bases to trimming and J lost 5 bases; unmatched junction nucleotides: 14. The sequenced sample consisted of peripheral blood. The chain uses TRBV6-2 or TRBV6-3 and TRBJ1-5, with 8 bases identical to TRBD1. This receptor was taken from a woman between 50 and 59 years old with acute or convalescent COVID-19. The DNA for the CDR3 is TGTGCCAGCAGTTACGGGGCCCATGACAGGGGAGTAGATCAGCCCCAGCATTTT. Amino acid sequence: CASSYGAHDRGVDQPQHF.